This T cell receptor (beta chain) was documented in a study of shared clonotypes between healthy human individuals. About the study: The donors, two women and three men, were aged 18 to 49.

The assay was immunoSEQ multiplex PCR, and TCRdb's table has in-frame clones only and misses some. The data hold 450,000 or so clones, with around 77% observed a single time. Donors, healthy HIV-negative adults, lacked recent acute infections or vaccinations. The specimen sequenced was PBMCs. The TCR sequence derives from a woman between 35 and 50 years old in good health. Some clones in this sample may be carry-over from other donors' samples.

The CDR3 DNA is TGTGCCAGCAGTACCTCCCCCAGTGGTGAGCAGTTCTTC. Its protein is CASSTSPSGEQFF. The chain employs TRBV28 and TRBJ2-1; the D is unclear. Germline loops: CDR1 MDHEN, CDR2 SYDVKM. The CDR3 has 13 amino acids. The V gene lost 5 bases and the J gene lost 9 bases, with 14 bases spanning the gap.